This T cell receptor (beta chain) was retrieved from a study of tumor-infiltrating lymphocytes in primary liver carcinoma. Priming with a constant-region primer yielded TCR beta cDNA from roughly 490 ng total RNA. Library construction for TCR beta comprised three nested multiplex PCR rounds performed with slightly modified ARM-PCR. Use of TRBV1-TRBV30 forward primers with a C-beta reverse primer characterized the first two PCR rounds, which lasted 10 cycles each. TCRdb used MiXCR to reprocess the multiplex PCR reads, holding one entry per CDR3 protein. The repertoire holds over 250,000 distinct CDR3 sequences, 50% to 75% seen once, with about a sixth in the top ten. The length of the CDR3 is 13 residues. After removal of 5 bases from V and 10 bases from J, the junction contained 5 bases not matched to a gene. Germline V gives CDR1 WNHNN, CDR2 SYGVQD (reference sequence). Unsorted whole blood yielded the blood RNA, and germline DNA was also extracted.

The V and J genes are TRBV10-1 and TRBJ1-6; 7 positions match TRBD1. This TCR was recovered from a woman in her twenties or thirties with primary liver carcinoma and hepatitis B virus infection. The sequenced material came from peripheral blood. Here the CDR3 DNA reads TGCGCCAGCAGTATTGGGACAGACTCACCCCTCCACTTT. Translating it yields CASSIGTDSPLHF.